The 17 T cell receptor beta chains in this list originate from one sample, sequenced in a study of blood T cells in healthy people across ages. The use of a sample-barcoded 5' primer and a J-beta primer mix characterized a second PCR of 7 to 11 cycles. One entry per CDR3 protein results from TCRdb running MiXCR on the 5' RACE reads. This sample has 700,000 or so distinct CDR3 sequences, with roughly 43% found just once. Material for sequencing was blood. The receptors here all came from a man at least 80 years old in good health.

The V gene is TRBV29-1, the J gene TRBJ1-4; no definite D call. Trimming shortened V by 0 bases and J by 0 bases, and 11 bases separated the two germline ends. Germline loops: CDR1 SQVTM, CDR2 ANQGSEA. This CDR3 has 16 residues. CDR3 DNA: TGCAGCGTTGAAGATGACAAGATTTCAACTAATGAAAAACTGTTTTTT. It translates to CSVEDDKISTNEKLFF.

J is TRBJ2-5 and V is TRBV27; D may be TRBD2 (5 bases). This CDR3 spans 11 amino acids. The germline V gene encodes CDR1 MNHEY and CDR2 SMNVEV (reference sequence). V lost 7 bases to trimming and J lost 4 bases, with 7 bases between them. The DNA of the CDR3 is TGTGCCAGCATGGAGGCAGAGACCCAGTACTTC. Encoded protein: CASMEAETQYF.

This chain links TRBV6-1 with TRBJ2-5; D gene ambiguous. The CDR3 runs 14 residues. Germline CDR1 and CDR2: MNHNS and SASEGT. Trimming removed 4 bases from V and 0 bases from J, with 9 bases in between. The CDR3 nucleotides read TGTGCCAGCAGTGCCGGAGACAACCAAGAGACCCAGTACTTC. Amino acid sequence: CASSAGDNQETQYF.

The chain recombines TRBV10-2 with TRBJ2-1, with 7 bases fitting TRBD2. V lost 9 bases and J lost 9; bases outside the gene matches: 14. CDR3 length: 14 amino acids. Germline lookup yields CDR1 WSHSY and CDR2 SAAADI. The CDR3 coding sequence is TGCGCCAGTATGGGGAGGGTTTTAGGGAGTGAGCAGTTCTTC. It encodes CASMGRVLGSEQFF.

This clonotype was found a few times. The V call is TRBV18, the J call TRBJ2-3, with D perhaps matching TRBD2 (6 bases). Trimming took 4 bases from V and 4 from J, leaving 6 bases between them. In germline, CDR1 is KGHSH, CDR2 LQKENI. This CDR3 spans 12 amino acids. The CDR3 DNA reads TGTGCCAGCTCACGGGGGGCAGATACGCAGTATTTT. Translating gives CASSRGADTQYF. Based on the CDR3 plus reference TRBV18 and TRBJ2-3, the full variable domain is NAGVMQNPRHLVRRRGQEARLRCSPMKGHSHVYWYRQLPEEGLKFMVYLQKENIIDESGMPKERFSAEFPKEGPSILRIQQVVRGDSAAYFCASSRGADTQYFGPGTRLTVL.

This rearrangement joins TRBV6-1 to TRBJ2-3; 11 nucleotides line up with TRBD2. V was clipped by 6 bases and J by 0 bases; unmatched bases: 14. Germline V gene data show CDR1 as MNHNS and CDR2 as SASEGT. This CDR3 has 19 residues. The CDR3 sequence is CASSWKTSGAIASTDTQYF. DNA for the CDR3: TGTGCCAGCAGCTGGAAGACTAGCGGGGCAATTGCTAGCACAGATACGCAGTATTTT.

Concerning this clonotype: One end of the junction is discordant with germline, which a read error may explain. The chain carries TRBV7-7 and TRBJ2-5; 13 nucleotides line up with TRBD2. Germline loops: CDR1 SSHAT, CDR2 FNYEAQ (reference sequence). This CDR3 spans 16 amino acids. The CDR3 reads CASSRTGTSGKETQYF. The CDR3 DNA is TGTGCTAGCAGCCGTACCGGGACTAGCGGGAAGGAGACCCAGTACTTC.

This chain connects TRBV28 to TRBJ1-2; no definite D call. This CDR3 is 13 amino acids long. CDR1 MDHEN and CDR2 SYDVKM come from the germline V gene. Trimming removed 3 bases from V and 5 bases from J, with 10 bases in between. This CDR3 reads CASSLFPAYGYTF. The CDR3 DNA follows: TGTGCCAGCAGTTTGTTCCCTGCTTATGGCTACACCTTC.

This clonotype was recorded many times. V and J are TRBV7-2 and TRBJ1-1; TRBD1 might be the D (5 bases). The CDR3 has 13 amino acids. V lost 0 bases and J lost 6, with 8 bases in between. CDR1 is SGHTA and CDR2 is FQGNSA in the germline V gene. CDR3: CASSLAGVPEAFF. CDR3 in DNA: TGTGCCAGCAGCTTAGCGGGGGTCCCTGAAGCTTTCTTT. Drawing the rest from reference TRBV7-2 and TRBJ1-1, the complete variable domain is GAGVSQSPSNKVTEKGKDVELRCDPISGHTALYWYRQSLGQGLEFLIYFQGNSAPDKSGLPSDRFSAERTGGSVSTLTIQRTQQEDSAVYLCASSLAGVPEAFFGQGTRLTVV.

The chain recombines TRBV5-1 with TRBJ2-3, with 14 bases fitting TRBD2. Trimming cost V 3 bases and J 0 bases; bases outside gene matches: 6. CDR1 is SGHRS, CDR2 YFSETQ, per germline. This CDR3 comprises 18 residues. As DNA, the CDR3 is TGCGCCAGCAGCTCGACTAGCGGGGGGGCTATGAGCACAGATACGCAGTATTTT. This gives the protein CASSSTSGGAMSTDTQYF.

This clonotype was seen repeatedly, ten times or more. The J gene is TRBJ2-7, the V gene TRBV3-1; 9 bases align to TRBD1. Trimming at V came to 4 bases and at J to 0 bases, leaving 10 bases not matched to a gene. Germline lookup yields CDR1 LGHDT and CDR2 YNNKEL (reference sequence). The CDR3 loop spans 17 amino acids. The CDR3 region is CASSPIRDRDTSYEQYF. The CDR3 nucleotides are TGTGCCAGCAGCCCAATCCGGGACAGGGATACCTCCTACGAGCAGTACTTC.

The genes are TRBV5-1 and TRBJ2-1, with 9 positions matching TRBD2. The CDR3 has 18 amino acids. Germline CDR1 is SGHRS and CDR2 is YFSETQ. With V trimmed by 3 bases and J by 6 bases, 16 bases remained unmatched. The CDR3 DNA sequence: TGCGCCAGCAGCTCTACCGGGACTAGCTCCATTAGTCGCAATGAGCAGTTCTTC. This codes for CASSSTGTSSISRNEQFF.

This chain links TRBV4-2 with TRBJ2-3; D remains ambiguous. Germline CDR1 LGHNA, CDR2 YNFKEQ. V was shortened by 0 bases and J by 5 bases, with 9 bases between the two germline ends. This CDR3 spans 14 amino acids. The CDR3 region is CASSQDVNVDTQYF. The CDR3 nucleotides are TGTGCCAGCAGCCAAGATGTCAATGTAGATACGCAGTATTTT.

This clonotype was picked up a small number of times. The chain employs TRBV12-5 and TRBJ2-1; no firm D call. This CDR3 is 15 amino acids long. Germline assignment: CDR1 LGHNT and CDR2 FRNRAP. Trimming removed 6 bases from V and 4 bases from J, with 16 bases in between. Written as DNA, the CDR3 is TGTGCTAGTGGGCAGGAAAATTCTAGGTACAATGAGCAGTTCTTC. It translates to CASGQENSRYNEQFF.

The chain links TRBV6-2 or TRBV6-3 to TRBJ2-7; D gene unclear. Germline V gene data show CDR1 as MNHEY and CDR2 as SVGEGT. This CDR3 is 13 amino acids long. V was pared by 5 bases and J by 2 bases, with 10 bases between. CDR3 region: CASSRSVPYEQYF. In DNA, the CDR3 is TGTGCCAGCAGTCGGTCGGTCCCCTACGAGCAGTACTTC.

Only a few counts were recorded for this clonotype. This chain uses TRBV6-5 with TRBJ2-5, with D perhaps TRBD2 (6 bases). V lost 5 bases and J lost 0, with 13 bases in between. The V gene's germline CDR1 is MNHEY and CDR2 SVGAGI. The CDR3 has 15 residues. This CDR3 reads CASSRGTDDQETQYF. The CDR3 DNA follows: TGTGCCAGCAGTCGGGGGACCGACGACCAAGAGACCCAGTACTTC.

The chain carries TRBV20-1 and TRBJ2-3; 8 bases fit TRBD2. CDR3 length: 15 residues. Germline V gene lookup returns CDR1 DFQATT and CDR2 SNEGSKA (reference sequence). With V trimmed by 3 bases and J by 1 base, 6 bases remained unmatched. The CDR3 protein is CSASLRGVGTDTQYF. The CDR3 coding sequence is TGCAGTGCTAGCCTGCGGGGGGTGGGCACAGATACGCAGTATTTT.